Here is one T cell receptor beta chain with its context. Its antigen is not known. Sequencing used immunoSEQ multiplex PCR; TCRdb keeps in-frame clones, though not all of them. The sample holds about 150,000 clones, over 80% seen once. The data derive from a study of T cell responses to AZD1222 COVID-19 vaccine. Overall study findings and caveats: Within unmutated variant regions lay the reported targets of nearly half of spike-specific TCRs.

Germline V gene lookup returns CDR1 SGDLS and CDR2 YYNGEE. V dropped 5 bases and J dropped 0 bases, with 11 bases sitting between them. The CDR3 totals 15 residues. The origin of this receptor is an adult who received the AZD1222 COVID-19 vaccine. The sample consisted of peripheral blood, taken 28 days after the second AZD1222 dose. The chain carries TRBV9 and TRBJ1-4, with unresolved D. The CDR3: CASRLGAATNEKLFF. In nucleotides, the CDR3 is TGTGCCAGCAGATTAGGAGCGGCAACTAATGAAAAACTGTTTTTT.